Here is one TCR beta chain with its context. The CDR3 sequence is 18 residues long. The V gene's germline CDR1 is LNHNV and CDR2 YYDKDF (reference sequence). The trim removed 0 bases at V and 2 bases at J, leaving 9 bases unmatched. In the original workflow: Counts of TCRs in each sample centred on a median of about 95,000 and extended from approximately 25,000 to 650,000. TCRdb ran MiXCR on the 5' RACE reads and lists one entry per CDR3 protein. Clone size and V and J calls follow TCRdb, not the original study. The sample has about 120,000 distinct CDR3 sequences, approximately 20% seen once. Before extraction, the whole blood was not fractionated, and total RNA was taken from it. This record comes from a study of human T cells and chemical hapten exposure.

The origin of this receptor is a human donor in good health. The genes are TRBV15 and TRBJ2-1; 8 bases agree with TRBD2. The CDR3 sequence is CATSRDLIGLATYNEQFF. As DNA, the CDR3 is TGTGCCACCAGCAGAGATCTTATAGGACTAGCTACCTACAATGAGCAGTTCTTC. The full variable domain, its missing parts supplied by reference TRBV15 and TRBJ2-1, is DAMVIQNPRYQVTQFGKPVTLSCSQTLNHNVMYWYQQKSSQAPKLLFHYYDKDFNNEADTPDNFQSRRPNTSFCFLDIRSPGLGDTAMYLCATSRDLIGLATYNEQFFGPGTRLTVL.